The 11 T cell receptor beta chains below come from one sample, sequenced in a study of blood T cells in healthy people across ages. The second PCR ran roughly 6 to 11 cycles with a sample-barcoded 5' primer and J-beta primers. Each CDR3 protein is one row after TCRdb ran MiXCR on the 5' RACE reads. The table records around 870,000 distinct CDR3 sequences, 25% to 35% of them present only once. The sequenced material came from blood. These receptors all come from a woman of 80 years or more in good health.

On this clonotype itself: This may be a read error, as it is one base from a much larger clone. The chain uses TRBV6-5 and TRBJ1-2; perhaps TRBD1 as D (5 bases). The V and J ends lost 6 bases and 6 bases respectively, with 11 bases between them. The length of the CDR3 is 12 residues. The germline V gene encodes CDR1 MNHEY and CDR2 SVGAGI. This chain's CDR3 is CASSHDSNGYTF. CDR3 bases: TGTGCCAGCAGCCACGACAGCAATGGCTACACCTTC.

In this sample, this clonotype turned up many times. The chain carries TRBV6-5 and TRBJ2-1; 12 bases align to TRBD2. Germline CDR1 MNHEY, CDR2 SVGAGI. This CDR3 has 15 amino acids. V dropped 7 bases and J dropped 9; count of bases not matched to a gene: 10. The CDR3 bases are TGTGCCAGCACCCAATCTAGCGGGGGGGCCCTTGAGCAGTTCTTC. Residues: CASTQSSGGALEQFF.

This clonotype was seen at least ten times. The genes are TRBV6-2 or TRBV6-3 and TRBJ2-4; D unclear. Trimming pared 2 bases from V and 15 bases from J, leaving 14 bases between. The CDR3 is 12 residues long. CDR1 is MNHEY, CDR2 SVGEGT, per germline. The CDR3 DNA sequence: TGTGCCAGCAGTTACGACCCAAGGGCAAGGTACTTC. This sequence encodes CASSYDPRARYF.

Comments on this clonotype: A much more abundant neighbour one base away suggests this may be a read error. This rearrangement joins TRBV11-2 to TRBJ2-3, with D maybe TRBD1 (6 bases). The V end lost 7 bases, the J end lost 8 bases, and 25 bases lay between the germline ends. In germline, CDR1 is SGHAT, CDR2 FQNNGV. The CDR3 extends over 16 amino acids. For the CDR3, the DNA is TGTGCCAGCAACATCCGACAGGCGGACCCAGAAAGTACGCAGTATTTT. Translating gives CASNIRQADPESTQYF.

This clonotype has only one observation. The chain joins TRBV29-1 to TRBJ1-2; 7 bases are a match to TRBD1. The CDR3 totals 14 residues. The J segment lost 4 bases and the V segment lost 5 bases, leaving 10 bases of the junction unmatched. Germline V gene lookup returns CDR1 SQVTM and CDR2 ANQGSEA. In DNA, the CDR3 is TGCAGCGTTCATTTTCGGGACAGCCCCTATGGCTACACCTTC. Its protein is CSVHFRDSPYGYTF.

V gene TRBV6-1 combines with J gene TRBJ1-2; possible D gene TRBD1, 6 bases. Trimming cost V 7 bases and J 6 bases, with 27 bases left between them. The germline V gene has CDR1 MNHNS and CDR2 SASEGT. This CDR3 has 17 amino acids. CDR3: CASIPGGGRRGSNGYTF. The CDR3 DNA reads TGTGCCAGCATCCCAGGTGGGGGCCGCCGGGGGAGCAATGGCTACACCTTC.

This clonotype was detected ten times or more. The CDR3: CASSATSGGPQDTQYF. CDR3 DNA: TGTGCCAGCAGTGCGACTAGCGGGGGGCCCCAGGATACGCAGTATTTT. This chain joins TRBV12-3 or TRBV12-4 and TRBJ2-3, with 13 bases fitting TRBD2. V dropped 5 bases and J dropped 6; count of bases not matched to a gene: 8. The CDR3 spans 16 residues.

This clonotype was seen a few times. One junction end does not reproduce the germline sequence, and a read error may be involved. This sequence joins TRBV7-2 and TRBJ2-7; 10 bases are a match to TRBD1. The CDR3 sequence is 14 residues long. Germline CDR1 SGHTA, CDR2 FQGNSA. DNA for the CDR3: TGTGCCAGCAGCTCGGACAGGGGGAGAGAGACCCAGTGCTTC. Its protein product is CASSSDRGRETQCF.

Note on this clonotype: This clone may be a read error of a much larger clone one base away. J is TRBJ2-7 and V is TRBV24-1; weak D call: TRBD1 (6 bases). Between the trimmed V and J ends, which lost 10 bases and 7 bases, there was a span of 16 bases. The CDR3 is 12 amino acids. Germline V gene data show CDR1 as KGHDR and CDR2 as SFDVKD. CDR3 bases: TGTGCCACAGGACAGTTTAACAATGAGCAGTACTTC. Residues: CATGQFNNEQYF.

Points on this clonotype: The limits of the CDR3 on the DNA are not certain, so only TCRdb's listed CDR3 is given. The chain joins TRBV7-2 to TRBJ1-2. The CDR3 is 13 amino acids in total, end residues counted. The V gene's germline CDR1 is SGHTA and CDR2 FQGNSA. CDR3 in amino acids: CASSLDSSSGCTF.

This clonotype was observed a few times. The chain carries TRBV12-3 or TRBV12-4 and TRBJ1-5; 12 bases line up with TRBD1. The CDR3 loop spans 18 amino acids. Trimming at V came to 3 bases and at J to 6 bases, leaving 12 bases not matched to a gene. The CDR3 coding sequence is TGTGCCAGCAGTTTTTATTTGGGACAGGGGGCGTTCGGTCAGCCCCAGCATTTT. Its translation: CASSFYLGQGAFGQPQHF.